The 7 T cell receptor beta chains below were found in one sample sequenced in a study of cytomegalovirus exposure and HLA in healthy donors (dated by TCRdb to the late 2010s). To prepare the library, the immunoSEQ multiplex PCR assay was applied. The multiplex PCR relied on a mix of 60 forward primers for TCR Vbeta segments and 13 reverse primers for TCR Jbeta segments. TCRdb's version of the immuneACCESS table is confined to in-frame rearrangements and falls short of the full clone set. An unresolved V gene accounts for under half of the shortfall where checked; the remainder is of unknown origin. The table for this sample lists around 92,000 clones; roughly 74% of them were counted only once. 13% to 15% of the sample is taken by the ten largest. Sequenced material: PBMCs. The receptors were sampled from a woman in her seventies in good health and CMV-seropositive.

This clone was found a few times. V gene TRBV11-2 combines with J gene TRBJ2-7; D possibly corresponds to TRBD1 (5 bases). The CDR3 runs to 13 residues. The V end was cut by 0 bases, the J end by 6 bases, with 9 bases between. Germline loops: CDR1 SGHAT, CDR2 FQNNGV. CDR3 sequence reads: CASSLEARGEQYF. As DNA, the CDR3 is TGTGCCAGCAGCTTAGAGGCTAGGGGCGAGCAGTACTTC.

The rearrangement joins TRBV4-3 to TRBJ2-7; 8 bases agree with TRBD1. The V segment lost 0 bases and the J segment 3 bases; nucleotides outside the gene matches: 7. Germline lookup yields CDR1 LGHNA and CDR2 YSLEER. The CDR3 extends over 16 amino acids. The CDR3: CASSQDRGTGSYEQYF. Written as DNA, the CDR3 is TGCGCCAGCAGCCAAGATCGCGGGACAGGAAGCTACGAGCAGTACTTC.

The chain joins TRBV6-1 to TRBJ2-3; perhaps TRBD2 as D (6 bases). Germline V CDR1 and CDR2: MNHNS, SASEGT. V gave up 4 bases and J gave up 8 bases, with 16 bases separating them. The CDR3 contains 14 residues. The CDR3 DNA follows: TGTGCCAGCAGTGTCGGGAGAGTCATCCCTACGCAGTATTTT. This translates into CASSVGRVIPTQYF.

This chain connects TRBV29-1 to TRBJ2-7, with 8 bases fitting TRBD1. The CDR3 contains 13 residues. CDR1 and CDR2 from the germline V gene are SQVTM and ANQGSEA. Unmatched junction bases numbered 7, after V lost 3 bases and J lost 6 bases. The CDR3 spells CSVETTGAGEQYF. DNA for the CDR3: TGCAGCGTTGAGACGACAGGGGCGGGCGAGCAGTACTTC.

The chain couples TRBV28 to TRBJ2-7; D is possibly TRBD1 (6 bases). The CDR3 sequence is 13 residues long. The germline V and J ends were trimmed by 6 bases and 6 bases, with 15 bases remaining between them. The V gene's germline CDR1 is MDHEN and CDR2 SYDVKM. The CDR3 coding sequence is TGTGCCAGCAGAATAACAGGGCTGGGCGAGCAGTACTTC. Its translation: CASRITGLGEQYF.

The chain carries TRBV7-3 and TRBJ2-7, with 7 bases lining up with TRBD2. Germline lookup yields CDR1 SGHTA and CDR2 FQGTGA. V dropped 1 base and J dropped 0; count of bases not matched to a gene: 3. CDR3 length equals 15 residues. CDR3 residues: CASSLNSGHSYEQYF. CDR3 nucleotides: TGTGCCAGCAGCTTAAATAGCGGGCACTCCTACGAGCAGTACTTC.

The V call is TRBV9, the J call TRBJ2-2; tentative D call: TRBD1 (6 bases). This CDR3 spans 15 amino acids. Trimming took off 0 bases at V and 5 bases at J, with 11 bases between the two ends. The V gene's germline CDR1 is SGDLS and CDR2 YYNGEE. The CDR3 coding sequence is TGTGCCAGCAGCGTAGGAGGACAGACGACCGGGGAGCTGTTTTTT. This codes for CASSVGGQTTGELFF. The variable domain in full, completed from reference TRBV9 and TRBJ2-2, reads DSGVTQTPKHLITATGQRVTLRCSPRSGDLSVYWYQQSLDQGLQFLIQYYNGEERAKGNILERFSAQQFPDLHSELNLSSLELGDSALYFCASSVGGQTTGELFFGEGSRLTVL.